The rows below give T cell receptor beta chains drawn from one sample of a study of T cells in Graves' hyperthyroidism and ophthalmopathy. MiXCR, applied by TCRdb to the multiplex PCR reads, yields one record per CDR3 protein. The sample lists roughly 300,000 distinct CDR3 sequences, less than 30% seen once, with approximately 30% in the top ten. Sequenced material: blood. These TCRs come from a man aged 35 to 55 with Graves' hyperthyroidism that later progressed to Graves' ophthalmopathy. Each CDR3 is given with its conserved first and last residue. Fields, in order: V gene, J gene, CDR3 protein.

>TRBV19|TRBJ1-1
CASQQGNMSTEAFF
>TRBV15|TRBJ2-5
CATSSQQSLGLAGLGETQYF
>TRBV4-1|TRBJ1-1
CASSQDKAGTEAFF
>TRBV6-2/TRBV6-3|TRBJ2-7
CASTERSREQYF
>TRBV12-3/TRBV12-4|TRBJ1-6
CASSPNPTHNSPLHF
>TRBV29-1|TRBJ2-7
CSVEDPDRSTYEQYF
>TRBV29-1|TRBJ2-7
CSALGTGLDPQAHEQYF
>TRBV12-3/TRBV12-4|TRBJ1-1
CASTIDRRNTEAFF
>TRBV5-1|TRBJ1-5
CASSLGGYSNQPQHF
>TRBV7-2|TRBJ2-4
CASSSRLRERNIQYF
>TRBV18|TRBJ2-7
CASSPGQGHYEQYF
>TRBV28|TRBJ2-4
CASSTRRQGVAKNIQYF
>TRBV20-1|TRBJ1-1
CSAHEMGQGSWTEAFF
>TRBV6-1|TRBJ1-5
CASHSRDHHNQPQHF
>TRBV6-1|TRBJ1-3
CASSADPDRSGNTIYF
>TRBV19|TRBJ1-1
CASKQLSGPPTEAFF
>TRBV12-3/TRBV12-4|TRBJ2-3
CASSFASTTDTQYF
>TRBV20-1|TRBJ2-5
CSASRQEETQYF
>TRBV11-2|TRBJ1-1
CASSFSGNTEAFF
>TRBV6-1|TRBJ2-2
CASSDKADNPGELFF
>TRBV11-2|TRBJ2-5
CASSPPPLTAGTQETQYF
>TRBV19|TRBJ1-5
CASSLLQGVGQPQHF
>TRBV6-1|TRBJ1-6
CASSDASSGSYNSPLHF
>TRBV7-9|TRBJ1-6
CASSIHGDSPLHF
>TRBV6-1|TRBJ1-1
CASSRGKANTEAFF
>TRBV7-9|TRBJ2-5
CASSPIQETQYF
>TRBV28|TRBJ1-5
CASGGGAYQPQHF
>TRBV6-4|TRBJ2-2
CATSPGTGFVNTGELFF
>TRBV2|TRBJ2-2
CASSVGTSGRATGELFF
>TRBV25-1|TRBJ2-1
CASSGLHLTRAYNEQFF
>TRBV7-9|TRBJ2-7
CASSPRQYPYEQYF
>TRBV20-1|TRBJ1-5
CSAIRESNQPQHF
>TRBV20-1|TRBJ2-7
CSALGGSYEQYF
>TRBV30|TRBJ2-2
CACEAGELFF
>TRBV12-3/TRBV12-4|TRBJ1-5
CASSLGQGGGQPQHF
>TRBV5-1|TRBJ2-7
CASSLLQGGYEQYF
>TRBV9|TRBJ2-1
CASSVASGYNEQFF
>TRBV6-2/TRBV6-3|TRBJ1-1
CASNKQGTQGMNTEAFF
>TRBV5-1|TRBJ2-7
CASSWSMNSYEQYF
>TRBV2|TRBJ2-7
CASRPKGQGSSYEQYF
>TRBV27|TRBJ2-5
CASSLINQETQYF
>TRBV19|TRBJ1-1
CASSPTWTDWNTEAFF
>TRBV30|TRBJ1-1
CAWSVSTGKAFF
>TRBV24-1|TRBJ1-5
CATSGGWNQPQHF
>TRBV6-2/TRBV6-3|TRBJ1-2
CASSRTDVYGYTF
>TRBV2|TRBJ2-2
CASIGAAGSTGELFF
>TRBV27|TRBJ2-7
CASSWSGGEQYF
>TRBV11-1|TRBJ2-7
CASSYSSLGRTNYEQYF
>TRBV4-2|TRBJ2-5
CASSQDGGVGGETQYF
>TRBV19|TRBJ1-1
CASSSTKQNTEAFF
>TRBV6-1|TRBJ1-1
CASSQGGARTEAFF
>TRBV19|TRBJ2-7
CASSINRFYEQYF
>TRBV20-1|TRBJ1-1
CSASQGPWTAEAFF
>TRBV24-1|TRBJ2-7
CATSDAAYEQYF
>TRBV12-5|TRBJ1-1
CASGLSIGLNTEAFF
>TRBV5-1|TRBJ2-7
CATKPLAEPYEQYF
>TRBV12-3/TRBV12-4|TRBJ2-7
CASSLTTGTGLYEQYF
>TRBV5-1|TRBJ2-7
CASSGGTSGYEQYF
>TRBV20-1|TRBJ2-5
CSARGSGVGTQYF
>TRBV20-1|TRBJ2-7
CSVGGGGAVSYEQYF